This entry lists 5 T cell receptor beta chains sequenced from one sample in a study of T cell repertoires in cytomegalovirus infection. Their antigens are not known. MiXCR, run by TCRdb on the reads, gives a single entry per CDR3 protein. The sample has some 800,000 distinct CDR3 sequences, 30% to 35% seen once. The source was cultured CD8+ T cells from PBMCs, collected from culture after CMV antigen stimulation. These receptors were collected from a human donor in good health (CMV status not recorded). Some clones in this sample may be carry-over from other donors' samples.

This clonotype was found a few times. The chain uses TRBV27 and TRBJ1-1; TRBD1 aligns across 8 bases. The CDR3 extends over 13 amino acids. Germline trimming cut 7 bases from V and 5 bases from J; bases unmatched to any gene: 6. Germline V gives CDR1 MNHEY, CDR2 SMNVEV (reference sequence). Here the CDR3 reads CASTAGGRTEAFF. The CDR3 coding sequence is TGTGCCAGCACTGCAGGGGGCCGAACTGAAGCTTTCTTT.

Written as DNA, the CDR3 is TGTGCCAGCTTAGGGTGGAGGGATGAGCAGTTCTTC. Translating gives CASLGWRDEQFF. The chain is built from TRBV7-9 and TRBJ2-1; weak D call: TRBD2 (6 bases). This CDR3 is built from 12 residues. CDR1 is SEHNR and CDR2 is FQNEAQ in the germline V gene (reference sequence). The ends were cut back, 8 bases at V and 8 bases at J, with 13 bases in the middle.

CDR3 in DNA: TGTGCCAGCAAAAGGGGTCCAGATACGCAGTATTTT. As protein: CASKRGPDTQYF. The V and J genes are TRBV6-2 or TRBV6-3 and TRBJ2-3; TRBD1 might be the D (5 bases). V shed 7 bases and J shed 4 bases, with 9 bases lying between them. Germline-derived CDR1 and CDR2 are MNHEY and SVGEGT. The CDR3 covers 12 residues.

This chain links TRBV28 with TRBJ2-7; the D gene could be TRBD1 or TRBD2 (5 bases each). Trimming cost V 6 bases and J 3 bases, with 21 bases left between them. The CDR3 has 16 residues. Germline V gene data show CDR1 as MDHEN and CDR2 as SYDVKM. CDR3 sequence reads: CASSSGTGTQSYEQYV. The CDR3 nucleotides are TGTGCCAGCAGCTCAGGAACCGGGACGCAGAGCTACGAGCAGTACGTC.

DNA of the CDR3: TGCGCCAGCAGCCAAGTAGGGGGAGGGGACGCAGATACGCAGTATTTT. Amino acid sequence: CASSQVGGGDADTQYF. The gene calls are TRBV4-1 and TRBJ2-3, with D perhaps TRBD2 (7 bases). The V and J ends lost 1 base and 4 bases respectively, with 15 bases between them. Germline V gene sequence: CDR1 MGHRA, CDR2 YSYEKL. The CDR3 consists of 16 residues.